Presented here are 27 T cell receptor beta chains from one specimen sequenced in a study of PD-1 blockade in classical Hodgkin lymphoma. Each patient experienced a relapse that followed autologous stem cell transplantation, and brentuximab vedotin exposure varied. Libraries were prepared by immunoSEQ multiplex PCR; TCRdb keeps only in-frame clonotypes and omits some of them. The sample holds 25,000 to 35,000 clones, 70% to 90% seen once. Sequenced here: peripheral blood mononuclear cells (PBMCs), sampled before the second cycle of nivolumab. The receptor set was obtained from a human donor with classical Hodgkin lymphoma.

The chain employs TRBV4-1 and TRBJ2-5; D is possibly TRBD2 (5 bases). CDR3 length equals 16 residues. Germline V gene data show CDR1 as MGHRA and CDR2 as YSYEKL. Trimming pared 0 bases from V and 5 bases from J, leaving 16 bases between. The CDR3, as DNA: TGCGCCAGCAGCCAAGAGGGAGTTTGGCGTGGGGAGACCCAGTACTTC. This translates into CASSQEGVWRGETQYF.

This clone was detected only once. The chain recombines TRBV30 with TRBJ1-2, with D tentatively TRBD1 (5 bases). V was cut by 4 bases and J by 2 bases, with 14 bases left in between. CDR1 is GTSNPN and CDR2 is SVGIG in the germline V gene (reference sequence). The CDR3 totals 14 residues. The CDR3 sequence: CAWTADSTNYGYTF. Here the CDR3 DNA reads TGTGCCTGGACGGCAGACAGTACAAACTATGGCTACACCTTC.

This clone was seen only a few times. V and J are TRBV30 and TRBJ1-1, with D unresolved. The ends were cut back, 0 bases at V and 6 bases at J, with 2 bases in the middle. This CDR3 comprises 10 residues. Germline V gene data show CDR1 as GTSNPN and CDR2 as SVGIG (reference sequence). The CDR3 bases are TGTGCCTGGAGTGTAGCTGAAGCTTTCTTT. Protein product: CAWSVAEAFF.

The chain has TRBV5-5 and TRBJ1-4, with D uncertain. The V gene's germline CDR1 is SGHKS and CDR2 YYEKEE (reference sequence). This CDR3 region has 11 residues. The germline V and J ends were trimmed by 0 bases and 11 bases, with 5 bases remaining between them. The DNA of the CDR3 is TGTGCCAGCAGCTTGGAAGTTAAACTGTTTTTT. Its protein is CASSLEVKLFF. The full variable domain, completed using reference TRBV5-5 and TRBJ1-4, is DAGVTQSPTHLIKTRGQQVTLRCSPISGHKSVSWYQQVLGQGPQFIFQYYEKEERGRGNFPDRFSARQFPNYSSELNVNALLLGDSALYLCASSLEVKLFFGSGTQLSVL.

The chain carries TRBV6-5 and TRBJ2-3; D not resolved. The CDR3 has 12 residues. CDR1 is MNHEY, CDR2 SVGAGI, per germline. V was pared by 1 base and J by 6 bases, with 5 bases between. CDR3 in amino acids: CASSYYTDTQYF. The DNA for the CDR3 is TGTGCCAGCAGTTACTATACCGATACGCAGTATTTT.

J is TRBJ2-7 and V is TRBV7-2; D uncertain. Germline V gene data show CDR1 as SGHTA and CDR2 as FQGNSA. The CDR3 has 12 residues. Trimming removed 1 base from V and 4 bases from J, with 5 bases in between. CDR3 in amino acids: CASSLVGYEQYF. Written as DNA, the CDR3 is TGTGCCAGCAGCTTAGTCGGATACGAGCAGTACTTC.

The V gene is TRBV10-3, the J gene TRBJ1-4; D possibly corresponds to TRBD1 (5 bases). There are 14 residues in the CDR3. V lost 0 bases and J lost 7, with 9 bases in between. Germline V lookup: CDR1 ENHRY, CDR2 SYGVKD. CDR3 loop: CAISESGGREKLFF. The CDR3 DNA reads TGTGCCATCAGTGAGTCCGGGGGACGTGAAAAACTGTTTTTT.

The rearrangement uses TRBV11-3 and TRBJ2-3; D is ambiguous. The CDR3 length is 11 residues. V shed 6 bases and J shed 6 bases, with 7 bases lying between them. CDR1 and CDR2 (germline): SGHNT, YENEEA. The CDR3 DNA reads as TGTGCCAGCAGGGCTCTGGATACGCAGTATTTT. Translation: CASRALDTQYF.

This chain joins TRBV7-3 and TRBJ2-3; a weak D match, TRBD2 (5 bases). Germline V CDR1 and CDR2: SGHTA, FQGTGA. The CDR3 runs to 13 residues. The V end lost 6 bases, the J end lost 2 bases, and 9 bases lay between the germline ends. This CDR3 is CASRPGNTDTQYF. DNA for the CDR3: TGTGCCAGCAGGCCCGGGAACACAGATACGCAGTATTTT.

The chain combines TRBV28 with TRBJ1-6; no definite D call. CDR3 length equals 13 residues. Germline V lookup: CDR1 MDHEN, CDR2 SYDVKM. V shed 4 bases and J shed 8 bases, with 9 bases lying between them. The CDR3 reads CASSSGVYSPLHF. The CDR3 DNA is TGTGCCAGCAGTTCCGGGGTTTATTCACCCCTCCACTTT.

The J gene is TRBJ1-2, the V gene TRBV5-6, with D possibly TRBD1 on 5 matching bases. The CDR3 is 16 residues long. Trimming stripped 2 bases from V and 2 bases from J, with 16 bases between. Germline loops: CDR1 SGHDT, CDR2 YYEEEE. The chain's CDR3 is CASSFYAGLTNYGYTF. DNA for the CDR3: TGTGCCAGCAGCTTTTATGCAGGGCTAACCAACTATGGCTACACCTTC.

The rearrangement uses TRBV5-1 and TRBJ2-3; D gene uncertain. Trimming removed 3 bases at V and 6 bases at J, with 8 bases between. This CDR3 is 12 amino acids long. Germline V gene lookup returns CDR1 SGHRS and CDR2 YFSETQ. Here the CDR3 reads CASSSQQDTQYF. DNA for the CDR3: TGCGCCAGCAGCTCTCAGCAGGATACGCAGTATTTT.

This rearrangement joins TRBV19 to TRBJ1-2, with D possibly matching TRBD1 (6 bases). Germline CDR1 LNHDA, CDR2 SQIVND (reference sequence). The CDR3 runs 12 residues. The V end lost 5 bases, the J end lost 10 bases, and 14 bases lay between the germline ends. CDR3 DNA: TGTGCCAGTAGTTTTTTATGGGGGGCCTACACCTTC. Protein: CASSFLWGAYTF.

This rearrangement joins TRBV15 to TRBJ2-7; D remains ambiguous. V was shortened by 0 bases and J by 0 bases, with 12 bases between the two germline ends. Per germline, CDR1 LNHNV and CDR2 YYDKDF (reference sequence). The CDR3 has 16 residues. CDR3 in DNA: TGTGCCACCAGCAGAGATTTCCAGGTTAGCTCCTACGAGCAGTACTTC. Translated, it gives CATSRDFQVSSYEQYF.

The rearrangement uses TRBV28 and TRBJ2-1; 8 bases match TRBD2. The J segment lost 5 bases and the V segment lost 0 bases, leaving 6 bases of the junction unmatched. The CDR3 is 16 residues long. CDR1 and CDR2 (germline): MDHEN, SYDVKM. The CDR3 bases are TGTGCCAGCAGTTTATGGGGCCAGCGGGAGAACAATGAGCAGTTCTTC. Its translation: CASSLWGQRENNEQFF.

The V gene is TRBV4-3, the J gene TRBJ2-5; tentative D call: TRBD1 (6 bases). V was cut by 3 bases and J by 5 bases, with 10 bases left in between. Germline CDR1 is LGHNA and CDR2 is YSLEER. CDR3 length equals 13 residues. The CDR3 loop is CASSQDSSETQYF. For the CDR3, the DNA is TGCGCCAGCAGCCAGGACAGTTCGGAGACCCAGTACTTC.

As for this clone: One end of the junction varies from germline; a read error may be responsible. V and J are TRBV29-1 and TRBJ2-7; 7 positions agree with TRBD1. In germline, CDR1 is SQVTM, CDR2 ANQGSEA. CDR3 length equals 11 residues. The CDR3 spells CSVEDRAEQYF. The DNA of the CDR3 is TGCAGCGTGGAAGACAGGGCCGAGCAGTACTTC.

This clone has more than one count but fewer than ten. The chain couples TRBV9 to TRBJ2-5, with no clear D. This CDR3 comprises 13 residues. The V gene lost 0 bases and the J gene lost 3 bases, with 6 bases spanning the gap. From germline, CDR1 is SGDLS and CDR2 YYNGEE. CDR3 in amino acids: CASSVGVKETQYF. CDR3 in DNA: TGTGCCAGCAGCGTAGGGGTGAAAGAGACCCAGTACTTC.

The chain combines TRBV4-2 with TRBJ2-7; no definite D call. V lost 0 bases and J lost 5, with 8 bases in between. The CDR3 length is 13 residues. Germline V CDR1 and CDR2: LGHNA, YNFKEQ. The CDR3 sequence is CASSQDLPDEQYF. As DNA, the CDR3 is TGTGCCAGCAGCCAAGATCTCCCTGACGAGCAGTACTTC.

The chain is built from TRBV7-8 and TRBJ1-5, with a weak D call TRBD1 (5 bases). Germline-derived CDR1 and CDR2 are SGHVS and FQNEAQ. V lost 4 bases to trimming and J lost 1 base, with 14 bases between them. There are 16 residues in the CDR3. The CDR3 coding sequence is TGTGCCAGCAGCTCATTGTGGGGGATGAGCAATCAGCCCCAGCATTTT. Translated: CASSSLWGMSNQPQHF.

This clone was seen only once. The V call is TRBV6-5, the J call TRBJ1-1; a weak D match, TRBD1 (5 bases). The germline gives CDR1 MNHEY, CDR2 SVGAGI. Trimming pared 6 bases from V and 1 base from J, leaving 15 bases between. CDR3 length: 15 residues. CDR3: CASRTPGLSNTEAFF. Here the CDR3 DNA reads TGTGCCAGCAGGACACCGGGACTCTCGAACACTGAAGCTTTCTTT.

The chain joins TRBV28 to TRBJ1-1; D is unclear. V lost 6 bases and J 5 bases, leaving 10 bases between the germline ends. The length of the CDR3 is 12 residues. Per the germline V gene, CDR1 is MDHEN and CDR2 is SYDVKM. In DNA form, the CDR3 reads TGTGCCAGCAGCCTACCGAGAACTGAAGCTTTCTTT. Its protein product is CASSLPRTEAFF.

The chain employs TRBV6-6 and TRBJ1-1, with 8 nucleotides matching TRBD1. Germline V gene sequence: CDR1 MNHNY, CDR2 SVGAGI (reference sequence). The CDR3 runs 12 residues. Unmatched junction bases numbered 2, after V lost 5 bases and J lost 6 bases. In DNA, the CDR3 is TGTGCCAGCAGTGACAGGGGACCTGAAGCTTTCTTT. Amino acid sequence: CASSDRGPEAFF.

The chain carries TRBV6-5 and TRBJ1-3; D gene uncertain. This CDR3 is built from 14 residues. V shed 0 bases and J shed 0 bases, with 3 bases lying between them. Germline V gives CDR1 MNHEY, CDR2 SVGAGI. CDR3 sequence: CASSYSASGNTIYF. The CDR3 DNA sequence: TGTGCCAGCAGTTACTCAGCCTCTGGAAACACCATATATTTT.

The chain recombines TRBV6-5 with TRBJ2-1; 15 bases fit TRBD2. This CDR3 has 15 residues. Per germline, CDR1 MNHEY and CDR2 SVGAGI. V lost 4 bases to trimming and J lost 8 bases; unmatched junction nucleotides: 3. The CDR3 region has the DNA TGTGCCAGCAGTTGGGGACTAGCGGGAGGAGATGAGCAGTTCTTC. Translated: CASSWGLAGGDEQFF.

The table lists this clone with a few counts. This chain joins TRBV7-2 and TRBJ1-5, with 9 bases identical to TRBD1. Trimming removed 3 bases from V and 5 bases from J; junction bases left unmatched: 8. CDR3 length equals 16 residues. Germline lookup yields CDR1 SGHTA and CDR2 FQGNSA. Here the CDR3 DNA reads TGTGCCAGCAGCTTGGCGGACAGGGGCTTACATCAGCCCCAGCATTTT. It encodes CASSLADRGLHQPQHF. Combining the CDR3 with reference TRBV7-2 and TRBJ1-5 gives the whole variable domain GAGVSQSPSNKVTEKGKDVELRCDPISGHTALYWYRQSLGQGLEFLIYFQGNSAPDKSGLPSDRFSAERTGGSVSTLTIQRTQQEDSAVYLCASSLADRGLHQPQHFGDGTRLSIL.

The V gene is TRBV7-8, the J gene TRBJ2-7; D could derive from TRBD1 or TRBD2 (6 bases each). Germline V gene data show CDR1 as SGHVS and CDR2 as FQNEAQ. The CDR3 runs to 16 residues. Trimming removed 4 bases at V and 0 bases at J, with 16 bases between. The CDR3 region has the DNA TGTGCCAGCAGCTCCCTCGGGGGCCCAGGCTCCTACGAGCAGTACGTC. Protein sequence: CASSSLGGPGSYEQYV.